This T cell receptor (beta chain) was captured by sequencing in a study of long-term antiretroviral therapy in people with HIV. Study information: The 2015 recommendation for immediate ART came about a decade after the earliest samples. Whole-study results and caveats: Those clones which expanded before ART made up the dominant part of the repertoire at all time points. The study found that diversity rose after ART but stayed below transplant donor controls.

The CDR3 has 15 amino acids. V was trimmed by 2 bases and J by 5 bases, leaving 14 bases between them. Germline V lookup: CDR1 SGHNT, CDR2 YYREEE (reference sequence). Sequencing used immunoSEQ v3.0 at survey level. The repertoire was sequenced with immunoSEQ multiplex PCR; TCRdb's copy has only in-frame clones and lacks some. The table records approximately 19,000 clones, roughly 79% of them present only once. This clone was recorded once. Its cognate antigen is unknown. The V call is TRBV5-4, the J call TRBJ2-1; possible D gene TRBD1, 5 bases. Material: unsorted PBMCs, obtained 2.3 years after starting antiretroviral therapy. This clonotype originated in a woman aged 40 to 50 with HIV. The CDR3 nucleotides are TGTGCCAGCAGCTTAAGGCAGGGAATGGACAATGAGCAGTTCTTC. Encoded protein: CASSLRQGMDNEQFF.